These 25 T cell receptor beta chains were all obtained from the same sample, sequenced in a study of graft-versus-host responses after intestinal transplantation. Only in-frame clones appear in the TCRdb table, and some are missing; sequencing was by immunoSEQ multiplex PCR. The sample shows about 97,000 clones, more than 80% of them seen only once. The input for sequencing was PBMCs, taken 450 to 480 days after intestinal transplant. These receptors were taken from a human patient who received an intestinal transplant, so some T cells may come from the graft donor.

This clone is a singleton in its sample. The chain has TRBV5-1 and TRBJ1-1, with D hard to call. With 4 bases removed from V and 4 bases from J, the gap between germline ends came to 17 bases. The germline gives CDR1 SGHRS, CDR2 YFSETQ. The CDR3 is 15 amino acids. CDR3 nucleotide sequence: TGCGCCAGCAGCCCGGGCGGGGTCCGGGGCACTGAAGCTTTCTTT. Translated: CASSPGGVRGTEAFF.

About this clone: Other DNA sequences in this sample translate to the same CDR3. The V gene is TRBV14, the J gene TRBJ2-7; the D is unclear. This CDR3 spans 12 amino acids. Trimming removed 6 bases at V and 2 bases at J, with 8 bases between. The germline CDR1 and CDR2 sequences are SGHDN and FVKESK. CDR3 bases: TGTGCCAGCAGTCTGTCCCCCTACGAGCAGTACTTC. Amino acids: CASSLSPYEQYF.

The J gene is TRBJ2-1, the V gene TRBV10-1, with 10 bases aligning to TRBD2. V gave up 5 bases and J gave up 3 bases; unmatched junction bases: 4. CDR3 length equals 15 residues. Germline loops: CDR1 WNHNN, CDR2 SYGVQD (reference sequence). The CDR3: CASSLLAGDYNEQFF. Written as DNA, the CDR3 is TGCGCCAGCAGTCTTCTAGCGGGGGACTACAATGAGCAGTTCTTC.

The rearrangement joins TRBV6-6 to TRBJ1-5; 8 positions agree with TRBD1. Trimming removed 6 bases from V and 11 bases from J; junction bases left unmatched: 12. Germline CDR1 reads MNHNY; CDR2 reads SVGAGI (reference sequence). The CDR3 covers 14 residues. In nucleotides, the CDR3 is TGTGCCAGCAGCACCGGACAGGGAGGACGGTCCCAGCATTTT. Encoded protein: CASSTGQGGRSQHF.

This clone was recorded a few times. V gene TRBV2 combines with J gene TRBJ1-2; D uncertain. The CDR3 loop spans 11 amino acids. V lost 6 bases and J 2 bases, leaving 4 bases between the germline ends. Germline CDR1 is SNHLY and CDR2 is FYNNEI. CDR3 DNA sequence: TGTGCCAGCAGAAGGAACTATGGCTACACCTTC. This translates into CASRRNYGYTF.

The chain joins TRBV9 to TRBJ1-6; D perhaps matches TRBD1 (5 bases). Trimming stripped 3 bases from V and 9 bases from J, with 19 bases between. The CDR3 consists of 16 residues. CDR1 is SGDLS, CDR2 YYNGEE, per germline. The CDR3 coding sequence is TGTGCCAGCAGCGCCAAAGGGGACCGCCAGGGTTCACCCCTCCACTTT. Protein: CASSAKGDRQGSPLHF.

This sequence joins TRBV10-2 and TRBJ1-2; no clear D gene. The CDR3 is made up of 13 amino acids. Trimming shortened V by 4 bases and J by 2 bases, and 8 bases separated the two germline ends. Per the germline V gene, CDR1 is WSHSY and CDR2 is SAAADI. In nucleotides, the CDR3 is TGCGCCAGCAGTGTCGGCAGAAACTATGGCTACACCTTC. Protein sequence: CASSVGRNYGYTF.

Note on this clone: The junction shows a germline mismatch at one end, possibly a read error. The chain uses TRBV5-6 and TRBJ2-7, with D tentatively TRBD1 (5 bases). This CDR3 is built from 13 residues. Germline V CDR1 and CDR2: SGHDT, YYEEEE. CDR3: CASSLVQGFRMDF. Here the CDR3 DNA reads TGTGCCAGCAGCTTGGTTCAGGGATTCAGAATGGACTTC.

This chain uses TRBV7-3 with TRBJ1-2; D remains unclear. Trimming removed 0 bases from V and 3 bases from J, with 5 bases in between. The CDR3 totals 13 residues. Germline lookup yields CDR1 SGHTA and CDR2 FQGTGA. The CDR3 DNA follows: TGTGCCAGCAGCTTAACTGGGGACTATGGCTACACCTTC. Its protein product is CASSLTGDYGYTF.

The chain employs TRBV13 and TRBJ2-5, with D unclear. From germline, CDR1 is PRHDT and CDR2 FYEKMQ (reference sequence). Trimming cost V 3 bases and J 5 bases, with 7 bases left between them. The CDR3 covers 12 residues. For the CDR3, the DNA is TGTGCCAGCAGCTTCTCCAGGGAGACCCAGTACTTC. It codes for CASSFSRETQYF.

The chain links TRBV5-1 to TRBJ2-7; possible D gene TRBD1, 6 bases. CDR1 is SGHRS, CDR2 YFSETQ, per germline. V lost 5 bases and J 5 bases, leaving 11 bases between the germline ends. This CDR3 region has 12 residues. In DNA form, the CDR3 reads TGCGCCAGCAGACAGGGTACCCACGAGCAGTACTTC. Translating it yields CASRQGTHEQYF.

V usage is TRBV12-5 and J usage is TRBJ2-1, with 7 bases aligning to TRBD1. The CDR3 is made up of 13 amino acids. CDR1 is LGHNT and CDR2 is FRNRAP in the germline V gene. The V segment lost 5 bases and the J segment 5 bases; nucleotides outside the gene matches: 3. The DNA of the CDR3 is TGTGCTAGTGGTCCACAGGGGAACAATGAGCAGTTCTTC. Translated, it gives CASGPQGNNEQFF.

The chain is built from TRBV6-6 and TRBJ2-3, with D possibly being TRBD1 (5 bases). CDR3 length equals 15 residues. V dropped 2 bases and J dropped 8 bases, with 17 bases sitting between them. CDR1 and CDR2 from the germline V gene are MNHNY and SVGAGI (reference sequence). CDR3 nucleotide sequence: TGTGCCAGCAGTTACCTGGCAGGGATAAGTGGTACGCAGTATTTT. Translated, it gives CASSYLAGISGTQYF.

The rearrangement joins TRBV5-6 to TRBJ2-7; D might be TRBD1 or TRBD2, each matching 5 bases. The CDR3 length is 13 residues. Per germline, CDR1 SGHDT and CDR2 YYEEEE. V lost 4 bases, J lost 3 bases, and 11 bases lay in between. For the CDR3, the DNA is TGTGCCAGCAGCCATCGGGACGGCTACGAGCAGTACTTC. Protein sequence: CASSHRDGYEQYF.

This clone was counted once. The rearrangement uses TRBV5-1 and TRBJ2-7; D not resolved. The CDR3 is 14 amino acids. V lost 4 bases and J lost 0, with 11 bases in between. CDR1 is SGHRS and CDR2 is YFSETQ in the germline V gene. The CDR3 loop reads CASSATWSSYEQYF. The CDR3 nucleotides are TGCGCCAGCAGCGCCACATGGAGCTCCTACGAGCAGTACTTC.

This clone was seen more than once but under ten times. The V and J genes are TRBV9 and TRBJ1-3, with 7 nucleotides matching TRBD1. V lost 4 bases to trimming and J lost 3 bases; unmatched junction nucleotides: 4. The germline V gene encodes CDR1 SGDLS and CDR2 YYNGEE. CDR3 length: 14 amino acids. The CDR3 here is CASSTGEHGNTIYF. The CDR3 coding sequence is TGTGCCAGCAGCACAGGGGAGCATGGAAACACCATATATTTT.

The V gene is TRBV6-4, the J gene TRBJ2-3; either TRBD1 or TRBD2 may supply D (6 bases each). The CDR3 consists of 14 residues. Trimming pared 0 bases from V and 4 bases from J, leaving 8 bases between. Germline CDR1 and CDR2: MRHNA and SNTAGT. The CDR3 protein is CASSDSRGADTQYF. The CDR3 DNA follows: TGTGCCAGCAGTGACTCGAGGGGGGCAGATACGCAGTATTTT.

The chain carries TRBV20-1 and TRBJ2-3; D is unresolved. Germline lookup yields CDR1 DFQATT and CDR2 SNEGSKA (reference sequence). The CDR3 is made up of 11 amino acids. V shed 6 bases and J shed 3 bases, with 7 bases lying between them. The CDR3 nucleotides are TGCAGTGCCGCATTAACAGATACGCAGTATTTT. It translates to CSAALTDTQYF.

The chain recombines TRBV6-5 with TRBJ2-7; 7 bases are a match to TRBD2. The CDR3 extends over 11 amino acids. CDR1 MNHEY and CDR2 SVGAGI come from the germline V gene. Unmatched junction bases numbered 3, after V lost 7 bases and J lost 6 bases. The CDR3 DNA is TGTGCCAGCACGACGGGGGGCGAGCAGTACTTC. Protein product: CASTTGGEQYF.

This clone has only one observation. CDR3 sequence reads: CASSELGGYGYTF. CDR3 DNA: TGTGCCAGCAGTGAATTGGGGGGCTATGGCTACACCTTC. The chain recombines TRBV14 with TRBJ1-2; maybe TRBD1 (5 bases). Germline CDR1 reads SGHDN; CDR2 reads FVKESK. V was trimmed by 6 bases and J by 4 bases, leaving 12 bases between them. CDR3 length: 13 amino acids.

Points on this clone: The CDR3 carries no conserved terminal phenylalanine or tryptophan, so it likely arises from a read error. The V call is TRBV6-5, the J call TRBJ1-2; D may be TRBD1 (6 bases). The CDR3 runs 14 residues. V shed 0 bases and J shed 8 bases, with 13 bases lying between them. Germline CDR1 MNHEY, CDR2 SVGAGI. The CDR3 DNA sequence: TGTGCCAGCAGTTACTCCCCGGGGGCGGTGGGCTACACCCTC. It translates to CASSYSPGAVGYTL.

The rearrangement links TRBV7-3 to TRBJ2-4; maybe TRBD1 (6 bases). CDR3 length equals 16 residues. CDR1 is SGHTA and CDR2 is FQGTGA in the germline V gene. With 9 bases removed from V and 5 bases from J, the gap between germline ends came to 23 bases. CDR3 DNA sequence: TGTGCCAGGATCCTAGAGGGACACCGTAGAGAAAACATTCAGTACTTC. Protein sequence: CARILEGHRRENIQYF.

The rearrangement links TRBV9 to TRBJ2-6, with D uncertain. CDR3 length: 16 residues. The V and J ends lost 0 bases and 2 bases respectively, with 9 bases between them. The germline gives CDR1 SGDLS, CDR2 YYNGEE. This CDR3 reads CASSVELGAGANVLTF. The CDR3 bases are TGTGCCAGCAGCGTAGAATTAGGTGCTGGGGCCAACGTCCTGACTTTC.

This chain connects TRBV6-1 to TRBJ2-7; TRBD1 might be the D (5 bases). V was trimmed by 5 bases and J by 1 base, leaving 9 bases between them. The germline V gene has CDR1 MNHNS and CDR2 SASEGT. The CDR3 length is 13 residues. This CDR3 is CASSLTVSYEQYF. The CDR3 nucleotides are TGTGCCAGCAGTTTGACAGTTTCCTACGAGCAGTACTTC.

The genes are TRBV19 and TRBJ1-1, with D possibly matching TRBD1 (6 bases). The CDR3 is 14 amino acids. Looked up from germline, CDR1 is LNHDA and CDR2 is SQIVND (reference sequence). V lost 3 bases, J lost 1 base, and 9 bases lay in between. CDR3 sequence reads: CASSIVTGNTEAFF. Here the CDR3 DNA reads TGTGCCAGTAGTATCGTGACAGGGAACACTGAAGCTTTCTTT.